This T cell receptor (beta chain) is drawn from a study of cytomegalovirus exposure and HLA in healthy donors. As for this clone: Its antigen is not identified.

A multiplex PCR was run with 60 Vbeta primers and 13 Jbeta primers. Some clones are missing from TCRdb's copy, which holds only in-frame ones; the method was immunoSEQ multiplex PCR. The data hold some 180,000 clones, with 82% observed a single time. Though probably carrying unrecorded immune exposures, donors were nominally healthy at sampling. Study observations and caveats: Later analysis suggested most CMV-associated TCR beta chains were HLA-restricted.

Sequencing was carried out using PBMCs. The clonotype was recovered from a woman aged 18 to 35 in good health and CMV-seronegative.

CDR3 region: CASSSRPTGGGNQPQHF. CDR3 nucleotide sequence: TGTGCCAGCAGTTCCCGTCCCACAGGGGGTGGCAATCAGCCCCAGCATTTT. J is TRBJ1-5 and V is TRBV28; 8 positions match TRBD1. Germline V gene lookup returns CDR1 MDHEN and CDR2 SYDVKM. Trimming cost V 4 bases and J 2 bases; bases outside gene matches: 10. The CDR3 spans 17 residues.